These 14 T cell receptor beta chains share one sample of origin, sequenced in a study of T-cell memory formation after mild COVID-19. TCRdb ran MiXCR on the 5' RACE reads and lists one entry per CDR3 protein. The sample lists hundreds of thousands of distinct CDR3 sequences, less than 20% seen once, with approximately 20% in the top ten. The sample was PBMCs or a T cell subset sorted from them (not recorded which). The receptor source for this set is a man aged 18 to 30 who had mild COVID-19 (a few samples of this study predate the infection). Cell type and time point are not known.

This clonotype was recorded a few times. The gene calls are TRBV6-6 and TRBJ2-7; maybe TRBD2 (5 bases). The V gene's germline CDR1 is MNHNY and CDR2 SVGAGI (reference sequence). Between the trimmed V and J ends, which lost 5 bases and 2 bases, there was a span of 16 bases. There are 15 residues in the CDR3. The CDR3 DNA sequence: TGTGCCAGCAGTACCCCGGACGGAGGTACCTACGAGCAGTACGTC. Translated: CASSTPDGGTYEQYV.

The chain is built from TRBV10-3 and TRBJ2-5; 7 bases are a match to TRBD1. Trimming took 3 bases from V and 4 from J; bases not matched to a gene: 5. From germline, CDR1 is ENHRY and CDR2 SYGVKD. The CDR3 runs to 14 residues. The chain's CDR3 is CAISEWSGGETQYF. The CDR3 DNA follows: TGTGCCATCAGTGAATGGTCAGGGGGAGAGACCCAGTACTTC.

This clonotype is a singleton in its sample. A much bigger clone sits one base away, suggesting this may be a read error. This chain joins TRBV21-1 and TRBJ2-5; the D call in the table, TRBD1, was not verified against the DNA. TRBV21-1 is shown as a pseudogene. This CDR3 is built from 14 residues. CDR3 amino acids: CASINDREKETQYF. The CDR3 DNA follows: TGTGCCAGCATCAATGACAGGGAGAAGGAGACCCAGTACTTC.

Many counts were recorded for this clonotype. The chain carries TRBV12-3 or TRBV12-4 and TRBJ2-5; D remains unclear. The CDR3 totals 13 residues. Trimming pared 2 bases from V and 1 base from J, leaving 5 bases between. The CDR3 region has the DNA TGTGCCAGCAGTTTAAACTTCCAAGAGACCCAGTACTTC. Amino acids: CASSLNFQETQYF.

CDR3 sequence reads: CASRTAGGEGTDTQYF. Written as DNA, the CDR3 is TGTGCCAGCCGAACCGCCGGGGGAGAAGGCACAGATACGCAGTATTTT. V is TRBV7-9 and J is TRBJ2-3, with D possibly matching TRBD2 (6 bases). Germline V CDR1 and CDR2: SEHNR, FQNEAQ (reference sequence). V was cut by 8 bases and J by 1 base, with 19 bases left in between. This CDR3 has 16 residues.

This clonotype was counted between two and nine times. The DNA of the CDR3 is TGTGCCAGCAGCGTAGGAGCCGAGGCCCAGTACTTC. It yields the protein CASSVGAEAQYF. The V and J genes are TRBV9 and TRBJ2-5; no definite D call. Trimming cost V 0 bases and J 9 bases, with 9 bases left between them. The CDR3 loop spans 12 amino acids. Looked up from germline, CDR1 is SGDLS and CDR2 is YYNGEE.

The table lists this clonotype with many counts. The chain has TRBV5-6 and TRBJ1-6, with 8 bases identical to TRBD1. The CDR3 has 15 amino acids. After removal of 4 bases from V and 7 bases from J, the junction contained 7 bases not matched to a gene. CDR1 SGHDT and CDR2 YYEEEE come from the germline V gene. The CDR3: CASSPLGQGNSPLHF. The CDR3 DNA follows: TGTGCCAGCAGCCCACTCGGACAGGGAAATTCACCCCTCCACTTT. The variable domain in full, with the rest retrieved from reference TRBV5-6 and TRBJ1-6, is DAGVTQSPTHLIKTRGQQVTLRCSPKSGHDTVSWYQQALGQGPQFIFQYYEEEERQRGNFPDRFSGHQFPNYSSELNVNALLLGDSALYLCASSPLGQGNSPLHFGNGTRLTVT.

This clonotype has more than one count but fewer than ten. The gene calls are TRBV6-6 and TRBJ2-7; D not resolved. The CDR3 totals 15 residues. The germline V gene has CDR1 MNHNY and CDR2 SVGAGI (reference sequence). With 5 bases removed from V and 0 bases from J, the gap between germline ends came to 14 bases. The CDR3 here is CASSPRVWGSYEQYV. The CDR3 region has the DNA TGTGCCAGCAGTCCCCGGGTGTGGGGCTCCTACGAGCAGTACGTC.

The V gene is TRBV5-1, the J gene TRBJ1-2; D is unresolved. CDR3 length equals 15 residues. CDR1 and CDR2 from the germline V gene are SGHRS and YFSETQ. Trimming took off 1 base at V and 1 base at J, with 11 bases between the two ends. DNA of the CDR3: TGCGCCAGCAGCTTGCCTTCGATGGGTAACTATGGCTACACCTTC. Translation: CASSLPSMGNYGYTF.

Only a few counts were recorded for this clonotype. The gene calls are TRBV5-1 and TRBJ1-3, with a possible D match to TRBD1 (5 bases). There are 16 residues in the CDR3. With 4 bases removed from V and 0 bases from J, the gap between germline ends came to 14 bases. The V gene's germline CDR1 is SGHRS and CDR2 YFSETQ. The CDR3 here is CASSLPLQGSGNTIYF. CDR3 bases: TGCGCCAGCAGCCTTCCACTTCAGGGCTCTGGAAACACCATATATTTT.

This clonotype came up a few times. V is TRBV5-1 and J is TRBJ1-4; a possible D gene is TRBD1 (5 bases). CDR1 and CDR2 (germline): SGHRS, YFSETQ. The CDR3 totals 15 residues. V dropped 2 bases and J dropped 8 bases, with 16 bases sitting between them. The CDR3 loop is CASSFQRSRGEKLFF. The CDR3 nucleotides are TGCGCCAGCAGCTTTCAGAGGAGTCGGGGGGAAAAACTGTTTTTT.

This clonotype was recorded a few times. The J gene is TRBJ1-1, the V gene TRBV4-1, with 8 bases fitting TRBD1. The length of the CDR3 is 14 residues. With V trimmed by 4 bases and J by 5 bases, 6 bases remained unmatched. CDR1 is MGHRA and CDR2 is YSYEKL in the germline V gene. The CDR3 reads CASSRARGLTEAFF. The DNA for the CDR3 is TGCGCCAGCAGCCGAGCCAGGGGGCTGACTGAAGCTTTCTTT.

This clonotype occurred a few times. V gene TRBV5-1 combines with J gene TRBJ2-4, with TRBD2 matching over 11 bases. V lost 4 bases and J lost 6; bases outside the gene matches: 3. Germline CDR1 SGHRS, CDR2 YFSETQ. CDR3 length: 14 amino acids. The CDR3 sequence is CASSATSGGNIQYF. The CDR3 nucleotides are TGCGCCAGCAGCGCTACTAGCGGGGGAAACATTCAGTACTTC.

This clonotype has a single count. This chain links TRBV9 with TRBJ2-7; 8 bases map to TRBD1. Germline assignment: CDR1 SGDLS and CDR2 YYNGEE. Losses at the gene ends were 0 bases for V and 3 bases for J; bases not matched to a gene: 8. This CDR3 is 16 amino acids long. Here the CDR3 DNA reads TGTGCCAGCAGCGTAGGATCTCGACAGGGGTACTACGAGCAGTACTTC. Translation: CASSVGSRQGYYEQYF.